This TCR beta chain was documented in a study of beta chain features in type 1 diabetes. Expressed TCRB transcripts were sequenced because the entire RNA isolate underwent reverse transcription. The repertoire was sequenced with immunoSEQ multiplex PCR; TCRdb's copy has only in-frame clones and lacks some. Among about 650,000 clones, 12% were seen once, and the ten largest hold 0.09% to 0.15%. Germline V lookup: CDR1 KGHSH, CDR2 LQKENI. The V gene lost 6 bases and the J gene lost 2 bases, with 10 bases spanning the gap. This CDR3 is built from 13 residues. There are a few counts of this clone. No antigen is known for it. Broader study findings: Among patients with Type 1 diabetes, TCRB CDR3s were moderately but significantly shorter in every one of the four CD4+ subsets.

This clonotype was sampled from a man aged 25-45 years with type 1 diabetes. V and J are TRBV18 and TRBJ1-1, with D tentatively TRBD1 (5 bases). Sequencing used naive CD4+ T cells from blood. The CDR3 nucleotides are TGTGCCAGCTCCCAGGGAGGCAACACTGAAGCTTTCTTT. Its translation: CASSQGGNTEAFF.